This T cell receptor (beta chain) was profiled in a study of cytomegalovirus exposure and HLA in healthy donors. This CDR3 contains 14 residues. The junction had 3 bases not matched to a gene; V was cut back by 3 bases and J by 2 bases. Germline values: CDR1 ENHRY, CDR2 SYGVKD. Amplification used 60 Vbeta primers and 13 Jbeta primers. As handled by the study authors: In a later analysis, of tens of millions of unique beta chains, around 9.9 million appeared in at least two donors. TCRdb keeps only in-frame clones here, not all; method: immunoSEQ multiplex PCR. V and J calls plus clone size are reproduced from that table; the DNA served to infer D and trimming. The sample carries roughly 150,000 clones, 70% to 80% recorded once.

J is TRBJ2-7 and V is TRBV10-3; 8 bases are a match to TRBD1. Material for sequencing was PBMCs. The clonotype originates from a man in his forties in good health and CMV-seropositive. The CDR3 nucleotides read TGTGCCATCAGTGAACAACAGGGGGCCTACGAGCAGTACTTC. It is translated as CAISEQQGAYEQYF.